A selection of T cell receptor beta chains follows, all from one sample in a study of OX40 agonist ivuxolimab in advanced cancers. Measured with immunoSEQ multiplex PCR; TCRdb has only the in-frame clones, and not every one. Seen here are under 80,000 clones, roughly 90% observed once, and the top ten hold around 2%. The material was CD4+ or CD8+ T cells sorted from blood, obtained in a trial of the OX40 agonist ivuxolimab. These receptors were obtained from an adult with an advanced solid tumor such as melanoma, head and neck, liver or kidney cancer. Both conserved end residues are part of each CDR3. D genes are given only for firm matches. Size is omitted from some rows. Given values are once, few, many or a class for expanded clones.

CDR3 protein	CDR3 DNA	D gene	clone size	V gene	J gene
CASSTMGQGGGEAFF	TGTGCCAGCAGCACTATGGGACAGGGAGGCGGTGAAGCTTTCTTT	TRBD1	-	TRBV7-3	TRBJ1-1
CASSPNLGRGSMEGYTF	TGTGCCAGCAGCCCGAACCTTGGCAGGGGCTCCATGGAAGGCTACACCTTC	-	-	TRBV7-9	TRBJ1-2
CASRRLALDTDTQYF	TGTGCCAGCAGAAGACTAGCGCTAGACACAGATACGCAGTATTTT	TRBD2	-	TRBV6-1	TRBJ2-3
CASKTGQGGQYF	TGTGCCAGCAAGACCGGACAGGGAGGGCAGTACTTC	TRBD1	once	TRBV11-2	TRBJ2-7
CASSPTTNSGANVLTF	TGTGCCAGCTCACCTACGACGAACTCTGGGGCCAACGTCCTGACTTTC	-	few	TRBV18	TRBJ2-6
CASRSRVGEAFF	TGTGCCAGCAGGTCCCGGGTCGGGGAAGCTTTCTTT	-	-	TRBV6-5	TRBJ1-1
CASSPGQGAGNTIYF	TGCGCCAGCAGCCCTGGACAGGGCGCTGGAAACACCATATATTTT	TRBD1	once	TRBV5-1	TRBJ1-3
CASSLGGGNTGELFF	TGTGCCAGCAGTTTAGGTGGGGGTAACACCGGGGAGCTGTTTTTT	-	-	TRBV28	TRBJ2-2
CASSLLRANTGELFF	TGTGCCAGCAGTTTGCTCAGGGCCAACACCGGGGAGCTGTTTTTT	-	-	TRBV28	TRBJ2-2
CASRGLAGVNEQFF	TGTGCCAGCAGGGGACTAGCGGGAGTTAATGAGCAGTTCTTC	TRBD2	-	TRBV6-1	TRBJ2-1
CASSRADYGYTF	TGTGCCAGCAGCCGTGCTGACTATGGCTACACCTTC	-	-	TRBV7-3	TRBJ1-2
CASSYGQVDDQPQHF	TGTGCCAGCAGTTACGGACAGGTTGATGATCAGCCCCAGCATTTT	TRBD1	-	TRBV2	TRBJ1-5
CASSVETGSTGNQPQHF	TGTGCCAGCAGTGTAGAGACAGGGAGTACGGGCAATCAGCCCCAGCATTTT	TRBD1	few	TRBV6-1	TRBJ1-5
CAWSPILRDTEAFF	TGTGCCTGGAGCCCCATTCTAAGGGACACTGAAGCTTTCTTT	-	once	TRBV30	TRBJ1-1
CASSSQVSRTSGNTIYF	TGTGCCAGTAGCAGCCAGGTCTCTAGGACCTCTGGAAACACCATATATTTT	-	few	TRBV19	TRBJ1-3
CASSSYRGRDTEAFF	TGTGCCAGCAGTTCTTACAGGGGGCGGGACACTGAAGCTTTCTTT	TRBD1	-	TRBV28	TRBJ1-1
CASSQASHQAGELFF	TGCGCCAGCAGCCAGGCTAGCCATCAAGCCGGGGAGCTGTTTTTT	-	-	TRBV4-3	TRBJ2-2
CASSHLGQKNTGELFF	TGTGCCAGCTCACATTTAGGACAGAAGAACACCGGGGAGCTGTTTTTT	-	-	TRBV18	TRBJ2-2
CSVVRGIGELFF	TGCAGCGTTGTCAGGGGTATCGGGGAGCTGTTTTTT	-	-	TRBV29-1	TRBJ2-2
CASSLLWLTGSNTGELFF	TGTGCCAGCAGCTTACTCTGGTTGACAGGGTCGAACACCGGGGAGCTGTTTTTT	TRBD1	once	TRBV11-2	TRBJ2-2
CASGGSVTNYGYTF	TGTGCCAGCGGTGGGTCAGTCACAAACTATGGCTACACCTTC	-	-	TRBV27	TRBJ1-2
CAWSPSGLSGGTQYF	TGTGCCTGGAGTCCGTCGGGGTTGTCTGGCGGTACGCAGTATTTT	-	-	TRBV30	TRBJ2-3
CASSSLDRVDGYTF	TGTGCCAGCAGCTCACTGGACAGGGTGGATGGCTACACCTTC	TRBD1	-	TRBV7-9	TRBJ1-2
CASSRGSYEQYF	TGTGCCAGCAGCCGGGGGTCCTACGAGCAGTACTTC	-	-	TRBV11-1	TRBJ2-7
CASTYEVRGLEQYF	TGTGCCAGCACCTATGAGGTCAGGGGGCTTGAGCAGTACTTC	TRBD1	few	TRBV6-6	TRBJ2-7
CASSETPSNQPQHF	TGTGCCAGCTCCGAAACTCCCAGCAATCAGCCCCAGCATTTT	-	-	TRBV7-6	TRBJ1-5